A selection of T cell receptor beta chains follows, all from one sample in a study of beta chain features in type 1 diabetes. Some clones are missing from TCRdb's copy, which holds only in-frame ones; the method was immunoSEQ multiplex PCR. The table records more than 550,000 clones, over 11% of them present only once. Sequenced material: naive CD4+ T cells from blood. The receptor source for this set is a man in his late teens or twenties with type 1 diabetes. Both conserved end residues are part of each CDR3. A D gene is named only where the DNA matches it firmly. Size is stated for part of the rows, as once, few or many counts, or as a class when the clone is expanded.

cdr3_length j_call clone_size v_call d_call cdr3_aa cdr3_nt
10 TRBJ1-4 few TRBV29-1 . CSAVIEKLFF TGCAGCGCTGTTATAGAAAAACTGTTTTTT
16 TRBJ2-1 few TRBV4-2 TRBD1 CASSPHPGQGAGEQFF TGTGCCAGCAGCCCCCACCCGGGACAGGGGGCTGGTGAGCAGTTCTTC
14 TRBJ1-6 . TRBV9 . CASSVLGDQSPLHF TGTGCCAGCAGCGTTTTAGGGGATCAATCACCCCTCCACTTT
15 TRBJ1-1 few TRBV6-1 . CASIDALRPNTEAFF TGTGCCAGCATAGACGCCTTGCGCCCGAACACTGAAGCTTTCTTT
13 TRBJ2-5 few TRBV28 . CASSPQSGGIQYF TGTGCCAGCAGTCCTCAGTCGGGTGGGATCCAGTACTTC
14 TRBJ1-2 few TRBV9 . CASSVRVPGNGYTF TGTGCCAGCAGCGTTCGGGTCCCTGGCAATGGCTACACCTTC
15 TRBJ2-7 . TRBV30 . CAWSRKWDTSYEQYF TGTGCCTGGAGCCGTAAATGGGACACCTCCTACGAGCAGTACTTC
15 TRBJ1-1 . TRBV5-1 . CANLPRVVVNTEAFF TGCGCCAACTTACCGAGGGTCGTAGTGAACACTGAAGCTTTCTTT
15 TRBJ2-5 few TRBV4-3 . CASSQDSSMRETQYF TGCGCCAGCAGCCAAGATTCCTCCATGAGGGAGACCCAGTACTTC
14 TRBJ2-1 . TRBV5-4 TRBD1 CASSTRQGSNEQFF TGTGCCAGCAGCACACGACAGGGAAGCAATGAGCAGTTCTTC
14 TRBJ1-1 . TRBV2 TRBD1 CASSRQGMNTEAFF TGTGCCAGCAGTCGACAGGGGATGAACACTGAAGCTTTCTTT
13 TRBJ1-1 few TRBV7-3 . CASSINRNTEAFF TGTGCCAGCAGCATAAACAGGAACACTGAAGCTTTCTTT
14 TRBJ2-7 few TRBV10-3 . CAISESEGSYEQYF TGTGCCATCAGTGAGTCGGAGGGAAGCTACGAGCAGTACTTC
12 TRBJ2-3 few TRBV4-2 . CATASATDTQYF TGTGCCACAGCCTCGGCCACAGATACGCAGTATTTT
13 TRBJ2-7 . TRBV6-1 . CASSARLGYEQYF TGTGCCAGCAGTGCCCGACTTGGTTACGAGCAGTACTTC
14 TRBJ1-2 . TRBV28 TRBD1 CASSLGDRFYGYTF TGTGCCAGCAGTTTAGGGGACAGATTCTATGGCTACACCTTC
17 TRBJ2-1 few TRBV25-1 TRBD2 CASSVTSGSRFYNEQFF TGTGCCAGCAGTGTCACTAGCGGGAGCCGATTCTACAATGAGCAGTTCTTC
15 TRBJ2-5 few TRBV19 . CASSRPDGLWETQYF TGTGCCAGTAGCCGACCGGACGGTCTCTGGGAGACCCAGTACTTC
15 TRBJ2-1 . TRBV6-5 TRBD2 CASSQLAGVPREQFF TGTGCCAGCAGTCAGCTAGCGGGGGTTCCAAGGGAGCAGTTCTTC
13 TRBJ1-5 . TRBV2 . CASSVLGGQPQHF TGTGCCAGCAGTGTGCTCGGGGGCCAGCCCCAGCATTTT
12 TRBJ2-5 few TRBV7-2 . CASSLIYETQYF TGTGCCAGCAGCTTAATATATGAGACCCAGTACTTC
14 TRBJ1-3 . TRBV29-1 . CSVVGDHSGNTIYF TGCAGCGTTGTTGGGGACCACTCTGGAAACACCATATATTTT
12 TRBJ2-7 few TRBV30 TRBD1 CAGDRDPYEQYF TGTGCCGGGGACAGGGATCCCTACGAGCAGTACTTC
13 TRBJ1-5 . TRBV2 . CASTRVGNQPQHF TGTGCCAGCACTAGGGTCGGCAATCAGCCCCAGCATTTT
16 TRBJ2-5 few TRBV5-1 TRBD2 CASSLGIAGVGETQYF TGCGCCAGCAGCTTGGGAATAGCGGGAGTCGGAGAGACCCAGTACTTC
14 TRBJ2-1 few TRBV2 TRBD2 CASRSGGAYNEQFF TGTGCCAGCAGAAGCGGGGGGGCCTACAATGAGCAGTTCTTC
16 TRBJ2-7 few TRBV7-9 TRBD1 CASSLGAGTGGYEQYF TGTGCCAGCAGCTTAGGGGCCGGGACAGGGGGCTACGAGCAGTACTTC
14 TRBJ2-7 . TRBV5-1 . CASSYRDHAYEQYF TGCGCCAGCAGCTACCGGGACCATGCCTACGAGCAGTACTTC
15 TRBJ2-6 . TRBV7-9 TRBD1 CATTGQGSGANVLTF TGTGCCACGACAGGGCAAGGCTCTGGGGCCAACGTCCTGACTTTC
16 TRBJ1-6 few TRBV18 TRBD1 CASSPRGQEGNSPLHF TGTGCCAGCTCACCACGGGGACAGGAGGGTAATTCACCCCTCCACTTT
14 TRBJ2-7 . TRBV7-2 . CASRLRGAGYEQYF TGTGCCAGCCGCCTTCGGGGGGCGGGATACGAGCAGTACTTC
12 TRBJ2-2 . TRBV7-9 . CASSPHPGELFF TGTGCCAGCAGTCCTCACCCAGGGGAGCTGTTTTTT
16 TRBJ2-3 few TRBV7-2 TRBD2 CASIPPSGISTDTQYF TGTGCCAGCATCCCCCCTAGCGGGATAAGCACAGATACGCAGTATTTT
16 TRBJ2-5 few TRBV4-3 . CASSQEAARFVETQYF TGCGCCAGCAGCCAAGAAGCGGCCCGGTTTGTGGAGACCCAGTACTTC
13 TRBJ2-7 . TRBV5-4 . CASSLDYAYEQYF TGTGCCAGCAGCTTGGACTATGCCTACGAGCAGTACTTC
15 TRBJ2-5 few TRBV6-5 . CASSYSLTVQETQYF TGTGCCAGCAGTTACTCCCTGACAGTACAAGAGACCCAGTACTTC
16 TRBJ2-7 . TRBV5-6 TRBD2 CASSPNGLAGRYEQYF TGTGCCAGCAGCCCGAATGGACTAGCGGGGAGGTACGAGCAGTACTTC
16 TRBJ2-3 few TRBV11-1 TRBD2 CASSFPRGEDTDTQYF TGTGCCAGCAGCTTCCCCCGGGGGGAAGACACAGATACGCAGTATTTT
15 TRBJ2-5 few TRBV7-9 . CASSLNADGQETQYF TGTGCCAGCAGCCTAAACGCTGACGGCCAAGAGACCCAGTACTTC
13 TRBJ2-7 . TRBV19 . CASSITDTYEQYF TGTGCCAGTAGTATAACCGATACCTACGAGCAGTACTTC
14 TRBJ2-7 few TRBV18 TRBD1 CASSPTGTVYEQYF TGTGCCAGCTCTCCGACCGGGACAGTCTACGAGCAGTACTTC
15 TRBJ1-1 . TRBV27 . CASSMYEGRKSEAFF TGTGCCAGCAGTATGTATGAGGGGCGTAAATCTGAAGCTTTCTTT
16 TRBJ1-4 few TRBV13 TRBD1 CASSPGPDRVDEKLFF TGTGCCAGCAGCCCAGGGCCGGACAGGGTTGATGAAAAACTGTTTTTT
14 TRBJ1-3 . TRBV12-5 TRBD1 CASGADREGNTIYF TGTGCTAGTGGGGCGGACAGGGAGGGAAACACCATATATTTT
14 TRBJ2-1 few TRBV7-2 . CASSPAPAFGEQFF TGTGCCAGCAGCCCTGCGCCCGCCTTCGGGGAGCAGTTCTTC
15 TRBJ2-1 . TRBV4-1 TRBD2 CASSQVGLAYNEQFF TGCGCCAGCAGCCAAGTGGGACTAGCGTACAATGAGCAGTTCTTC
18 TRBJ2-1 few TRBV18 TRBD2 CASSPRTSGTSSYNEQFF TGTGCCAGCTCACCGAGGACTAGCGGGACTTCCTCCTACAATGAGCAGTTCTTC
15 TRBJ2-1 few TRBV7-9 TRBD2 CASSWTSGPYNEQFF TGTGCCAGCAGCTGGACTAGCGGACCCTACAATGAGCAGTTCTTC
20 TRBJ2-3 few TRBV28 TRBD2 CALGPPVLSLAGGRPDTQYF TGTGCCCTCGGACCCCCGGTCCTATCCCTAGCGGGGGGGCGGCCAGATACGCAGTATTTT